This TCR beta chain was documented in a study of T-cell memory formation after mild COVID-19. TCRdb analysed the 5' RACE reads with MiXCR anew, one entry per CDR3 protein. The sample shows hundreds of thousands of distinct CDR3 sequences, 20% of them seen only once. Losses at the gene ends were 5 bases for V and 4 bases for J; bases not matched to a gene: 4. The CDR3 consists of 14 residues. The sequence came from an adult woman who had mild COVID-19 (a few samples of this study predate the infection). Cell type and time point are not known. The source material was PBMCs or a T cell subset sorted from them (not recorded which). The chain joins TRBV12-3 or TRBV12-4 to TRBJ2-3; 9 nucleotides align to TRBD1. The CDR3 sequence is CASSHGTGPDTQYF. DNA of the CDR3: TGTGCCAGCAGTCACGGGACAGGGCCAGATACGCAGTATTTT.